This T cell receptor (beta chain) was sequenced for a study of cytomegalovirus exposure and HLA in healthy donors. Notes on this clone: The antigen remains undetermined.

Study-wide results and caveats: The classifier reportedly diagnosed cytomegalovirus status with high sensitivity and specificity. The Asian-associated ancestry cluster reportedly had fewer N-insertions than the roughly 670-donor mean in a later analysis. Later analysis demonstrated an association between a missense DCLRE1C variant and TCR beta V- and J-gene trimming.

Germline CDR1 is SGHTA and CDR2 is FQGNSA. Between the trimmed V and J ends, which lost 3 bases and 7 bases, there was a span of 22 bases. This CDR3 comprises 16 residues. PCR amplification relied on 60 Vbeta primers (plus 13 Jbeta primers). Original handling: Among the unique TCR beta chains that a later analysis counted, about 84 million in all, roughly 11 million were shared. Produced via immunoSEQ multiplex PCR; TCRdb's table is partial and in-frame only. Clone size and V and J calls were adopted from that table, with D and trimming inferred from the DNA. The data contain 100,000 to 150,000 clones, just over 70% of them singletons.

This chain links TRBV7-2 with TRBJ2-7; D might be TRBD1 (6 bases). The TCR sequence derives from a woman in her fifties or sixties in good health and CMV-seropositive. The sequencing sample was made of PBMCs. CDR3 sequence reads: CASSFWGHGMPGEQYF. The CDR3, as DNA: TGTGCCAGCAGCTTCTGGGGACATGGGATGCCTGGAGAGCAGTACTTC.